Shown below are 5 T cell receptor beta chains from a single sample sequenced in a study of blood T cells in healthy people across ages. Through a sample-barcoded 5' primer and a J-beta primer mix, a second PCR was run for roughly 6 to 11 cycles. TCRdb reanalysed the 5' RACE reads using MiXCR and keeps one entry per CDR3 protein. The table lists about 840,000 distinct CDR3 sequences, 25% to 35% of them singletons. The same sample was also studied in work on T cells of mothers and their children.

The sample was blood. These receptors were obtained from a woman aged 40 to 55 in good health.

This clonotype was recorded many times. The chain carries TRBV6-5 and TRBJ1-2; perhaps TRBD1 as D (5 bases). Germline V lookup: CDR1 MNHEY, CDR2 SVGAGI. V gave up 5 bases and J gave up 4 bases, with 11 bases separating them. This CDR3 is built from 13 residues. The CDR3, as DNA: TGTGCCAGCAGTCGCGACAGTTTCTATGGCTACACCTTC. It yields the protein CASSRDSFYGYTF.

Worth noting for this clonotype: A much larger clone is a single base away; this may be a read error. The gene calls are TRBV30 and TRBJ1-4; D unclear. CDR3 size: 11 residues. Germline V gene lookup returns CDR1 GTSNPN and CDR2 SVGIG (reference sequence). The CDR3 region has the DNA TGTGCCAGGAGTGTACCCGGAAAACTGTTTTTT. Protein product: CARSVPGKLFF.

This clonotype turned up a few times. The genes are TRBV7-3 and TRBJ2-3; 9 nucleotides align to TRBD2. V was pared by 9 bases and J by 2 bases, with 3 bases of the junction left unmatched. Germline loops: CDR1 SGHTA, CDR2 FQGTGA. The CDR3 is 13 amino acids. CDR3 in DNA: TGTGCCAGTAAGCGGGGGGTCACAGATACGCAGTATTTT. It codes for CASKRGVTDTQYF.

The V gene is TRBV24-1, the J gene TRBJ2-1, with TRBD1 matching over 9 bases. J was trimmed by 4 bases and V by 4 bases; bases with no gene match: 7. CDR1 is KGHDR, CDR2 SFDVKD, per germline. The length of the CDR3 is 16 residues. This CDR3 reads CATSDPGQGKYNEQFF. DNA of the CDR3: TGTGCCACCAGTGACCCTGGACAGGGGAAATACAATGAGCAGTTCTTC.

A few counts support this clonotype. The CDR3 here is CASSTQGTGGYGYTF. DNA for the CDR3: TGTGCCAGCAGCACACAAGGGACAGGGGGCTATGGCTACACCTTC. The rearrangement joins TRBV9 to TRBJ1-2; 11 bases align to TRBD1. This CDR3 is built from 15 residues. V shed 4 bases and J 4 bases; nucleotides not matched to a gene: 6. Germline V gene data show CDR1 as SGDLS and CDR2 as YYNGEE.